This TCR beta chain was obtained from a study of radiotherapy plus CTLA-4 blockade in lung cancer. As for the study in general: Of the patients, roughly 17% showed objective responses and more than 30% attained disease control.

Here immunoSEQ multiplex PCR was the method, and the copy in TCRdb shows in-frame clones only, minus some. This table has over 75,000 clones, about four fifths appearing once. Notes on the study in general: With interferon-beta, early dynamics of blood T cell clones were reported to best predict response. In blood, TCR clones derived from the tumor expanded after radiotherapy plus ipilimumab.

With ipilimumab providing CTLA-4 blockade, focal radiation was administered to patients who had chemo-refractory metastatic non-small-cell lung cancer. This CDR3 has 14 amino acids. Germline loops: CDR1 SGDLS, CDR2 YYNGEE. The V end was cut by 2 bases, the J end by 9 bases, with 12 bases between. As regards this clone: Its antigen remains unidentified.

The chain uses TRBV9 and TRBJ1-6, with D perhaps TRBD1 (6 bases). The sample here was peripheral blood, taken from a patient treated with radiotherapy plus ipilimumab. This clonotype was sampled from a human donor with non-small cell lung cancer who had stable disease on radiotherapy plus ipilimumab. This CDR3 reads CASSVGTNGSPLHF. The CDR3 DNA follows: TGTGCCAGCAGCGTCGGGACAAACGGTTCACCCCTCCACTTT.